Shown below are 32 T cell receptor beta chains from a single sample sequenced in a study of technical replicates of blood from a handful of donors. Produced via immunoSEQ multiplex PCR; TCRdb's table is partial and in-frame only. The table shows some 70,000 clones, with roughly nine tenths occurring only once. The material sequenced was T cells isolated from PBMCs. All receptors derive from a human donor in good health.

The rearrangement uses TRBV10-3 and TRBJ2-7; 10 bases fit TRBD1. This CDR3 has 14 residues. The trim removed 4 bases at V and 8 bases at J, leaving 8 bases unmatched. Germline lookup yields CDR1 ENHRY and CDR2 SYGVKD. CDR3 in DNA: TGTGCCATCAGTGGCGGGACAGGGGATACGAAGCAGTACTTC. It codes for CAISGGTGDTKQYF.

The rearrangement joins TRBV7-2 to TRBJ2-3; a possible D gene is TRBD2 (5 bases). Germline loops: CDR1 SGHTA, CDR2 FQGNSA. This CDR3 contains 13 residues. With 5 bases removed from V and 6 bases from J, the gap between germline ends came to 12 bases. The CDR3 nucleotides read TGTGCCAGCAGCCGAGGGTGGCGGGATACGCAGTATTTT. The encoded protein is CASSRGWRDTQYF.

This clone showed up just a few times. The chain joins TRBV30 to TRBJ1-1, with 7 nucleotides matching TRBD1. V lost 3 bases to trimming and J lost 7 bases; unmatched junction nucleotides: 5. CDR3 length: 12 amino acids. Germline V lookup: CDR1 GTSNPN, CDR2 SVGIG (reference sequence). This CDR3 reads CAWRYGTVEAFF. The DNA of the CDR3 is TGTGCCTGGAGATATGGGACAGTTGAAGCTTTCTTT.

In nucleotides, the CDR3 is TGTGCCAGCAGCTGGGGGGGACAGGGGATCGCTGAAGCTTTCTTT. This gives the protein CASSWGGQGIAEAFF. V and J are TRBV11-3 and TRBJ1-1; TRBD1 aligns across 10 bases. V trimming: 4 bases; J trimming: 6 bases; junction bases outside the gene matches: 8. Germline V lookup: CDR1 SGHNT, CDR2 YENEEA. The CDR3 contains 15 residues. Full variable domain (remainder filled in from reference TRBV11-3 and TRBJ1-1): EAGVVQSPRYKIIEKKQPVAFWCNPISGHNTLYWYLQNLGQGPELLIRYENEEAVDDSQLPKDRFSAERLKGVDSTLKIQPAELGDSAVYLCASSWGGQGIAEAFFGQGTRLTVV.

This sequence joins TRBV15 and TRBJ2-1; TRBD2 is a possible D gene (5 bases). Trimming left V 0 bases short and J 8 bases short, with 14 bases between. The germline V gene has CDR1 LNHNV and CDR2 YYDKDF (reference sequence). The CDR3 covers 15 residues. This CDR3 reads CATSRDGGPGDEQFF. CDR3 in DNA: TGTGCCACCAGCAGAGATGGCGGGCCTGGCGATGAGCAGTTCTTC.

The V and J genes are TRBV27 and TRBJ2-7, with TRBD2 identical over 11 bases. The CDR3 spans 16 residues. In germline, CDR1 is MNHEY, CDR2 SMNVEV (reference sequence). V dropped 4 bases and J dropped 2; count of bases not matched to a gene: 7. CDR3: CASSSPGTSGTYEQYF. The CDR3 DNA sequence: TGTGCCAGCAGTTCCCCCGGGACTAGCGGCACCTACGAGCAGTACTTC.

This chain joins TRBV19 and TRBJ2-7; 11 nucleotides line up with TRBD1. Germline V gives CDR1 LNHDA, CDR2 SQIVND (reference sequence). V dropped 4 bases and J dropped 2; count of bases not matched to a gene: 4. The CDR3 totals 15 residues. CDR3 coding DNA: TGTGCCAGTAGTACCCAGGGACAGGGGGCCTACGAGCAGTACTTC. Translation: CASSTQGQGAYEQYF. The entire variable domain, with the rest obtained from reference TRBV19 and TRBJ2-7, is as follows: DGGITQSPKYLFRKEGQNVTLSCEQNLNHDAMYWYRQDPGQGLRLIYYSQIVNDFQKGDIAEGYSVSREKKESFPLTVTSAQKNPTAFYLCASSTQGQGAYEQYFGPGTRLTVT.

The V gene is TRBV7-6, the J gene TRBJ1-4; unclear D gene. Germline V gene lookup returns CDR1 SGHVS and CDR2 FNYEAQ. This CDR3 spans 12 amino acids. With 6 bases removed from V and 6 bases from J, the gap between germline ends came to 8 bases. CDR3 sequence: CASSRRDEKLFF. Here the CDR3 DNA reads TGTGCCAGCAGTCGGAGGGATGAAAAACTGTTTTTT. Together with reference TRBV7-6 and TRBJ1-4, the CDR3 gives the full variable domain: GAGVSQSPRYKVTKRGQDVALRCDPISGHVSLYWYRQALGQGPEFLTYFNYEAQQDKSGLPNDRFSAERPEGSISTLTIQRTEQRDSAMYRCASSRRDEKLFFGSGTQLSVL.

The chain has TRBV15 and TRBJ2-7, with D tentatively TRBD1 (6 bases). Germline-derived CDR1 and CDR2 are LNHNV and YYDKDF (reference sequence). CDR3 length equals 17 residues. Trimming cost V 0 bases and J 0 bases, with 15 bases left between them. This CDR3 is CATSRDLWTELSYEQYF. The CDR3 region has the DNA TGTGCCACCAGCAGAGATCTATGGACAGAACTCTCCTACGAGCAGTACTTC.

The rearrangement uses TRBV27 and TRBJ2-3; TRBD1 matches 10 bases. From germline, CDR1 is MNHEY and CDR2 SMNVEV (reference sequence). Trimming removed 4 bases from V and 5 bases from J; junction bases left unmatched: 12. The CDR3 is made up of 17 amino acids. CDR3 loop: CASSSTGTGAIGDTQYF. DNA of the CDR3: TGTGCCAGCAGTTCGACGGGGACAGGGGCAATTGGAGATACGCAGTATTTT.

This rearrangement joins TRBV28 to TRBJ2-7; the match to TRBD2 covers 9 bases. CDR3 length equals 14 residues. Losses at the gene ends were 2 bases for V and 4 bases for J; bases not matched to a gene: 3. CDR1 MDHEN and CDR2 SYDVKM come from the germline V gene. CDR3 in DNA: TGTGCCAGCAGTTTAGGGCTAGCGGGGTACGAGCAGTACTTC. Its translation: CASSLGLAGYEQYF.

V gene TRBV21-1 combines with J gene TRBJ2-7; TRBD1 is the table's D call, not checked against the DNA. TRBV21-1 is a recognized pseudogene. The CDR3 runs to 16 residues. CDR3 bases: TGTGCCAGCAGCTTCCCGTCGCAGGCCTGTCCTTACGAGCAGTACTTC. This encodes CASSFPSQACPYEQYF.

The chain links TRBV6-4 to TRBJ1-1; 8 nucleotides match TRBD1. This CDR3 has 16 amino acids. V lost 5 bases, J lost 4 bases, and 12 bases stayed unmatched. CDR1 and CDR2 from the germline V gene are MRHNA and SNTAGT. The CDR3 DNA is TGTGCCAGCAGTAAACCAAAGACAGGGGCGGTCACTGAAGCTTTCTTT. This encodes CASSKPKTGAVTEAFF.

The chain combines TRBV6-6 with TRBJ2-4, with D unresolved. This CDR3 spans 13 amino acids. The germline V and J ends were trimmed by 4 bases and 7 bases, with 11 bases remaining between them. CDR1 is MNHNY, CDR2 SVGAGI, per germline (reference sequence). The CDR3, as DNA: TGTGCCAGCAGTTTCCCGAGTAAGAACATTCAGTACTTC. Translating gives CASSFPSKNIQYF.

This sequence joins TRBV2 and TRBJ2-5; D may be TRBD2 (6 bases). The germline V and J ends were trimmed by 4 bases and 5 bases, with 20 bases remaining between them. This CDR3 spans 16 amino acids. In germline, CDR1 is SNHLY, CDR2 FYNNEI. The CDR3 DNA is TGTGCCAGCAGTGGACTAGGGAGGCCCCTAACGGAGACCCAGTACTTC. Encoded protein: CASSGLGRPLTETQYF.

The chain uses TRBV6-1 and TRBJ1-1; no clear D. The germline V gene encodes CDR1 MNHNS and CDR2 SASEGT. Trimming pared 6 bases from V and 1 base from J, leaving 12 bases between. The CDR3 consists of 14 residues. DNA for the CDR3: TGTGCCAGCAGAATAGTCGAGGAGAACACTGAAGCTTTCTTT. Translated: CASRIVEENTEAFF.

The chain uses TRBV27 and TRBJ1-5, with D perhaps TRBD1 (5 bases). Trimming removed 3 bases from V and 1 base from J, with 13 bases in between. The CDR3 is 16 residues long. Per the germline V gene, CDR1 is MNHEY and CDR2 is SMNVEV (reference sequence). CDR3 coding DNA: TGTGCCAGCAGTTTCTCCAGGGCTCTAAGCAATCAGCCCCAGCATTTT. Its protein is CASSFSRALSNQPQHF.

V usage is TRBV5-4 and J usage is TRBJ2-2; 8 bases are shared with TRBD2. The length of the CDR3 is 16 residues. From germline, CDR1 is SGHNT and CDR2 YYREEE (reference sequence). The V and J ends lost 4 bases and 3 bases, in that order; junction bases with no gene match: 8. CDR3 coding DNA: TGTGCCAGCAGCCACTGGGGACTAGAGCACACCGGGGAGCTGTTTTTT. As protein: CASSHWGLEHTGELFF.

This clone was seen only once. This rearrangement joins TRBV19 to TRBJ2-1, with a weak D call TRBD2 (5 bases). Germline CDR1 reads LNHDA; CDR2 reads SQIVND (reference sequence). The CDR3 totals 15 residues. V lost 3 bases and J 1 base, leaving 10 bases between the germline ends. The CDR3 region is CASSIYGISYNEQFF. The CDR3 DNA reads TGTGCCAGTAGTATTTACGGGATTTCCTACAATGAGCAGTTCTTC. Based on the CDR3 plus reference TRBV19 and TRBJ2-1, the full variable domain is DGGITQSPKYLFRKEGQNVTLSCEQNLNHDAMYWYRQDPGQGLRLIYYSQIVNDFQKGDIAEGYSVSREKKESFPLTVTSAQKNPTAFYLCASSIYGISYNEQFFGPGTRLTVL.

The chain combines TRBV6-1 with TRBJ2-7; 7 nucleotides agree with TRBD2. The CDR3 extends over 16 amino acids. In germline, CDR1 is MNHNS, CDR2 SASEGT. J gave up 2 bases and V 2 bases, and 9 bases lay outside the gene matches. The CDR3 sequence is CASSEFKWTRAYEQYF. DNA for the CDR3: TGTGCCAGCAGTGAATTCAAGTGGACTAGAGCCTACGAGCAGTACTTC.

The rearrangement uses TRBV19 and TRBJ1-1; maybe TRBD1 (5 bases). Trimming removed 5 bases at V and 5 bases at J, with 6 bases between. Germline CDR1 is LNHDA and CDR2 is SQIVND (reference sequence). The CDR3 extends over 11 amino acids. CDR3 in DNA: TGTGCCAGTAGTGGGGGGACTGAAGCTTTCTTT. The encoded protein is CASSGGTEAFF. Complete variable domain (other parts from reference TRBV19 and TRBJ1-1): DGGITQSPKYLFRKEGQNVTLSCEQNLNHDAMYWYRQDPGQGLRLIYYSQIVNDFQKGDIAEGYSVSREKKESFPLTVTSAQKNPTAFYLCASSGGTEAFFGQGTRLTVV.

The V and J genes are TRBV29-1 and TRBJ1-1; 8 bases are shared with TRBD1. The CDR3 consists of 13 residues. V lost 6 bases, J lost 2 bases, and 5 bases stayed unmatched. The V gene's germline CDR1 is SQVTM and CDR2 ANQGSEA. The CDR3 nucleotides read TGCAGCGTGCCGGGACAGGCTAACACTGAAGCTTTCTTT. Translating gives CSVPGQANTEAFF.

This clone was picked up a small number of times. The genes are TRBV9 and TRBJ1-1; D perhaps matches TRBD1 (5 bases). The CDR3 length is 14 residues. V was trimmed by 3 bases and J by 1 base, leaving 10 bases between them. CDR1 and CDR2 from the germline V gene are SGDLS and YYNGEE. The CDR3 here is CASSGGVQNTEAFF. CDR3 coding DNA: TGTGCCAGCAGCGGGGGGGTGCAGAACACTGAAGCTTTCTTT.

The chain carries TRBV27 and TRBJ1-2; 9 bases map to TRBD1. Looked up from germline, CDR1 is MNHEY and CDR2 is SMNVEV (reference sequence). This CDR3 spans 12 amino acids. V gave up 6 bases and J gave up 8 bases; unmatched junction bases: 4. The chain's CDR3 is CASRRTGEGYTF. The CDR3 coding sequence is TGTGCCAGCAGACGGACAGGGGAAGGCTACACCTTC.

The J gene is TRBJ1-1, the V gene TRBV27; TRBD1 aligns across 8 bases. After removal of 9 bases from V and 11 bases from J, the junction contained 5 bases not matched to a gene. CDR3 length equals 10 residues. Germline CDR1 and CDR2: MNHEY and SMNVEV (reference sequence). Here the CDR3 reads CARTGQEAFF. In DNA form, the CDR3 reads TGTGCCAGGACGGGACAGGAGGCTTTCTTT.

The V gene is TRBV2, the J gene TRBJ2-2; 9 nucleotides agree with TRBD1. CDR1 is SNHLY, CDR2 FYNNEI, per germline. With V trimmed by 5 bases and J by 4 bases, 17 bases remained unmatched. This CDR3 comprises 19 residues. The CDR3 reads CASSFMRLQGALVTGELFF. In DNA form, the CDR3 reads TGTGCCAGCAGTTTCATGAGGCTACAGGGGGCGCTTGTCACCGGGGAGCTGTTTTTT. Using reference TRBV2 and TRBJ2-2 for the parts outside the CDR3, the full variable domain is EPEVTQTPSHQVTQMGQEVILRCVPISNHLYFYWYRQILGQKVEFLVSFYNNEISEKSEIFDDQFSVERPDGSNFTLKIRSTKLEDSAMYFCASSFMRLQGALVTGELFFGEGSRLTVL.

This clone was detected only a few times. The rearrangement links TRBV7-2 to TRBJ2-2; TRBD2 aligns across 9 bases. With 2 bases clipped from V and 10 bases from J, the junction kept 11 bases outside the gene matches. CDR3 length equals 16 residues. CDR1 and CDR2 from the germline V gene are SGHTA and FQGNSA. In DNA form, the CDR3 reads TGTGCCAGCAGCTTATCAGGACTAGCGTTATCCGAGGAGCTGTTTTTT. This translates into CASSLSGLALSEELFF. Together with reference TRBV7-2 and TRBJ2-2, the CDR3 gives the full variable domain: GAGVSQSPSNKVTEKGKDVELRCDPISGHTALYWYRQSLGQGLEFLIYFQGNSAPDKSGLPSDRFSAERTGGSVSTLTIQRTQQEDSAVYLCASSLSGLALSEELFFGEGSRLTVL.

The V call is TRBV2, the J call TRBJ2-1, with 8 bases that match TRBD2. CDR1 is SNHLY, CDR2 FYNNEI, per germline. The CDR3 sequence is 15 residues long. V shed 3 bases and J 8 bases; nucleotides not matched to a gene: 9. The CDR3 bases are TGTGCCAGCAGTGAGCGCGGGAGGTTATGGGATGAGCAGTTCTTC. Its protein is CASSERGRLWDEQFF.

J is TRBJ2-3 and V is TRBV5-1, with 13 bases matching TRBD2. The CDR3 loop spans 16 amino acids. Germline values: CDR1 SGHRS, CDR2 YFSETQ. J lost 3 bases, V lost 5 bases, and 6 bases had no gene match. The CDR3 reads CASRLTGLAGTDTQYF. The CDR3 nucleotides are TGCGCCAGCAGATTAACGGGACTAGCGGGGACAGATACGCAGTATTTT.

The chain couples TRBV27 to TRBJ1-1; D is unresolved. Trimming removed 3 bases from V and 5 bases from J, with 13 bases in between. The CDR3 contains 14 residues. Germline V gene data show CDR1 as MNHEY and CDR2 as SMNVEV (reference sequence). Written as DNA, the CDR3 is TGTGCCAGCAGTTTGGTAGGCAGCGGGACTGAAGCTTTCTTT. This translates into CASSLVGSGTEAFF.

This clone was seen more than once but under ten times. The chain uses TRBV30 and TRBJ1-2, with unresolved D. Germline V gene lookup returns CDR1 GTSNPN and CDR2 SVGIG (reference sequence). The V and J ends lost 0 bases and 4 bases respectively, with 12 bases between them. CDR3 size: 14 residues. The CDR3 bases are TGTGCCTGGAGTGTAGACTCCCTGGGCTATGGCTACACCTTC. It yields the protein CAWSVDSLGYGYTF.

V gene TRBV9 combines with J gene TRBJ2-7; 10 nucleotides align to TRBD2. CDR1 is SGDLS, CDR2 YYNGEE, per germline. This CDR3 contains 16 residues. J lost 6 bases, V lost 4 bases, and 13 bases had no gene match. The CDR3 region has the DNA TGTGCCAGCAGCTTCGGACTAGCGGCCAGCGGATCCGAGCAGTACTTC. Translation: CASSFGLAASGSEQYF.